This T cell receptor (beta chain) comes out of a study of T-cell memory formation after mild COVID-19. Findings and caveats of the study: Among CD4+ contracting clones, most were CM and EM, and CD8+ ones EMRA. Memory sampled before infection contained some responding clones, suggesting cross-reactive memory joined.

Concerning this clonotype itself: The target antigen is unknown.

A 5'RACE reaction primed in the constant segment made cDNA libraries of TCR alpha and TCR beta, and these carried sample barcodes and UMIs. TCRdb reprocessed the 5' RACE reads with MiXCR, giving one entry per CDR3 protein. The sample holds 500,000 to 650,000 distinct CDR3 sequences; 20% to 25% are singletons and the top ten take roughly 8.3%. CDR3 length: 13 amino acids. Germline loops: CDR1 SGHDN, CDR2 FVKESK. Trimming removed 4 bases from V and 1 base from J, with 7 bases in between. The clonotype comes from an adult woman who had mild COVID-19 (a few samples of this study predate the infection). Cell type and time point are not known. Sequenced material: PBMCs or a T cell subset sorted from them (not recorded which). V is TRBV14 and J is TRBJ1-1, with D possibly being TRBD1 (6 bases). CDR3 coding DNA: TGTGCCAGCAGCCGGGGGCCGAACACTGAAGCTTTCTTT. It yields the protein CASSRGPNTEAFF.